Listed below are T cell receptor beta chains from one sample, sequenced in a study of blood T cell repertoires in COVID-19. Profiled with immunoSEQ multiplex PCR; TCRdb holds only in-frame clones, not every one. The profile shows fewer than 300,000 clones, roughly 88% of them singletons. Source material: peripheral blood. These receptor sequences come from a woman aged 25 to 39 with acute or convalescent COVID-19. The conserved cysteine and the conserved F or W are not part of the CDR3 here. Some rows mark clone size as missing; the rest say once, few, many or name a class of expanded clone.

V gene: TRBV6-2/TRBV6-3
clone size: -
CDR3 protein: ASSPDRGRVNSPLH

V gene: TRBV7-7
clone size: -
CDR3 protein: ASAPGQGLTNEQF

V gene: TRBV7-9
clone size: -
CDR3 protein: ASSYSGKNEQF

V gene: TRBV7-2
clone size: -
CDR3 protein: ASRTTVGQF

V gene: TRBV7-6
clone size: -
CDR3 protein: ASSPGGGTYTGELF

V gene: TRBV27
clone size: -
CDR3 protein: ASSTTENIQY

V gene: TRBV4-3
clone size: -
CDR3 protein: ASSQGASGGRELF

V gene: TRBV5-1
clone size: -
CDR3 protein: ASSLDGGPGDEQY

V gene: TRBV10-1
clone size: -
CDR3 protein: ASSESLPGQGEVNTEAF

V gene: TRBV30
clone size: -
CDR3 protein: AWSVSGGPNIQY

V gene: TRBV7-9
clone size: -
CDR3 protein: ASSVGDRVGELF

V gene: TRBV7-6
clone size: -
CDR3 protein: ASSRGLAGDGNTGELF

V gene: TRBV9
clone size: -
CDR3 protein: ASSVASGSVTDTQY

V gene: TRBV29-1
clone size: few
CDR3 protein: SVGRSNTGELF

V gene: TRBV11-3
clone size: -
CDR3 protein: ASSLGQSYEQY

V gene: TRBV19
clone size: -
CDR3 protein: ASSMRGQTRSSYNEQF